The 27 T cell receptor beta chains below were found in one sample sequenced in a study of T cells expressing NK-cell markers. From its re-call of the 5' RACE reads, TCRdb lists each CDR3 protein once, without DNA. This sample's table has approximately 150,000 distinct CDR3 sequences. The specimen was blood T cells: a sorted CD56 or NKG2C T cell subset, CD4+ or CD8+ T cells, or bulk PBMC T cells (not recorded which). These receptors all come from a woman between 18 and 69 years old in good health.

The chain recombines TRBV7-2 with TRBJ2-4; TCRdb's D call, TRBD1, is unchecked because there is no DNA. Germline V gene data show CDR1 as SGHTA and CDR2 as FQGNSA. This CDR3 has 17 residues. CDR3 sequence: CASSLWTEIIAKNIQYF. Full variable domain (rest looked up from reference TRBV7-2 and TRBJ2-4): GAGVSQSPSNKVTEKGKDVELRCDPISGHTALYWYRQSLGQGLEFLIYFQGNSAPDKSGLPSDRFSAERTGGSVSTLTIQRTQQEDSAVYLCASSLWTEIIAKNIQYFGAGTRLSVL.

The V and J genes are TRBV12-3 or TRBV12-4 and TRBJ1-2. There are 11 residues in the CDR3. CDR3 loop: CASGSNYGYTF.

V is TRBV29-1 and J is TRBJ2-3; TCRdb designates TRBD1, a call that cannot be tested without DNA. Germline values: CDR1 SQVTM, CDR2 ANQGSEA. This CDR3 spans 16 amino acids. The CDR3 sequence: CSVFKGFSSSTDTQYF.

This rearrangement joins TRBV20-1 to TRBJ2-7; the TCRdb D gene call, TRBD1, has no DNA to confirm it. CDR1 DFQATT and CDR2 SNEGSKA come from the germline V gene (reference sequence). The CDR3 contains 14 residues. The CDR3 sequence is CSAQPPGQGYEQYF.

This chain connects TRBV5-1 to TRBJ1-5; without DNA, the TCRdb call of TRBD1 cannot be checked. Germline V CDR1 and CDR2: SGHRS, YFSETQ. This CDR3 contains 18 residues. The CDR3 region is CASSLEPPTGAGNQPQHF.

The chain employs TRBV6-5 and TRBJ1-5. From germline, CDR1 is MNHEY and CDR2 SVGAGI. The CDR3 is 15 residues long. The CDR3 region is CASSSQGLGVEPQHF.

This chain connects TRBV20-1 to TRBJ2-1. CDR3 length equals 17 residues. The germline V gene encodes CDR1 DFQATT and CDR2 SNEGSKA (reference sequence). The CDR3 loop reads CSARGLSGFSSYNEQFF.

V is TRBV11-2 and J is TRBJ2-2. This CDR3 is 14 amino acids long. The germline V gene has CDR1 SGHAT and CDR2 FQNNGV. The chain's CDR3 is CASSLASGHGELFF.

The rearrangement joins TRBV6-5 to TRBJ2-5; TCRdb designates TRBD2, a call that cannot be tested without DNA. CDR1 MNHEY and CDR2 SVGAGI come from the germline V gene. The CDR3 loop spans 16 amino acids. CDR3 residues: CASSYSVASGRETQYF.

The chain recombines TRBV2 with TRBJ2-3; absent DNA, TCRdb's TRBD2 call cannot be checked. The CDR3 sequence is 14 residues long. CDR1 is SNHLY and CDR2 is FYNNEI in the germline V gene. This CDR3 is CATQREMSTDTQYF.

The CDR3 protein is CASSLGGGYTF. V usage is TRBV12-3 or TRBV12-4 and J usage is TRBJ1-2. This CDR3 contains 11 residues.

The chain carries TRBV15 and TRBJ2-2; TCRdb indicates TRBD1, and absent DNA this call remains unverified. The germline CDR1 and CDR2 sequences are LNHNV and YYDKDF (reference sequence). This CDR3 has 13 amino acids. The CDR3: CATRSGLEGELFF.

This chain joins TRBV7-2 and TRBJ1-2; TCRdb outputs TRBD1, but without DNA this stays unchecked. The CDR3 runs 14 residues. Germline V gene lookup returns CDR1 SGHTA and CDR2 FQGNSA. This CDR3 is CASSYTDRGYGYTF.

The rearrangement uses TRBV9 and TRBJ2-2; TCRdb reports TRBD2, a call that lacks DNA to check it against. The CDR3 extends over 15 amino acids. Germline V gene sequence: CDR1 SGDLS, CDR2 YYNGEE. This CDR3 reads CASSVGGLATGELFF.

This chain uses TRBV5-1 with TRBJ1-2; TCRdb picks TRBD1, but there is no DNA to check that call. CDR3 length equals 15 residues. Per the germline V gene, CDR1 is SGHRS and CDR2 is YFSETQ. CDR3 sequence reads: CASSLAGREGYGYTF.

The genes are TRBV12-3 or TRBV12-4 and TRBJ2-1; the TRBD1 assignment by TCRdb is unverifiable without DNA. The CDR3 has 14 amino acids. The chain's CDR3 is CASSSWDRYNEQFF.

CDR3 residues: CASKTGGSSSEKLFF. This chain links TRBV2 with TRBJ1-4; TCRdb proposes TRBD1, but this gene call is untestable without DNA. The CDR3 loop spans 15 amino acids. In germline, CDR1 is SNHLY, CDR2 FYNNEI.

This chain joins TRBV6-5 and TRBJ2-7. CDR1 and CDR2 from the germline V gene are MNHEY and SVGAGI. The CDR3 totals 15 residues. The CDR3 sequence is CASSLISHSSYEQYF.

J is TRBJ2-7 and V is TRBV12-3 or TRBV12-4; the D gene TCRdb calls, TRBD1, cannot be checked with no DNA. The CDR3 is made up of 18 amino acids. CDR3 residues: CASSAGQTLLDWIYEQYF.

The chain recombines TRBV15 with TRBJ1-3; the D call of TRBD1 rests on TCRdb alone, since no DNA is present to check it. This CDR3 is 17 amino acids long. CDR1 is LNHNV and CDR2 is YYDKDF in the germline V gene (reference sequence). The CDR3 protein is CATSDRDSRYSGNTIYF.

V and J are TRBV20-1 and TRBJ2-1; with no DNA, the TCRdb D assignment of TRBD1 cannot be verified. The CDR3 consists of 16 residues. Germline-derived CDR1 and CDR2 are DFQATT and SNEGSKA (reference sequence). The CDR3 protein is CSARVLSQGAYNEQFF.

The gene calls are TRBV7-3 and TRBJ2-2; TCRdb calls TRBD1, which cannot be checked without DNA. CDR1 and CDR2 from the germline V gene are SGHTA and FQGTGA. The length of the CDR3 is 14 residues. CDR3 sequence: CASRAGTHTGELFF.

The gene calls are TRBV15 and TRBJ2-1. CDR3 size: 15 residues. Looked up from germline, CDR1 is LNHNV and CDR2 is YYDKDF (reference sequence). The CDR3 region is CATSRELSSYNEQFF.

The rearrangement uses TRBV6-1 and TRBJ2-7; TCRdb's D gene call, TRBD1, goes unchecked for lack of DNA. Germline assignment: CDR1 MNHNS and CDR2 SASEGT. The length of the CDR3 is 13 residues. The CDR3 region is CASSDNFLYEQYF.

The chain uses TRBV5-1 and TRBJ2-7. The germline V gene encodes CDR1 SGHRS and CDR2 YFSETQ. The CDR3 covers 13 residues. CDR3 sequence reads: CASSSTADYEQYF. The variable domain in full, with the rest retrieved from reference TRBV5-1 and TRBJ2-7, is KAGVTQTPRYLIKTRGQQVTLSCSPISGHRSVSWYQQTPGQGLQFLFEYFSETQRNKGNFPGRFSGRQFSNSRSEMNVSTLELGDSALYLCASSSTADYEQYFGPGTRLTVT.

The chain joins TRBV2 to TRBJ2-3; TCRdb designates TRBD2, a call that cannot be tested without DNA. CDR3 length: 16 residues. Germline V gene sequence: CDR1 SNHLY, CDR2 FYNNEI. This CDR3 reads CASTGLAGAYTDTQYF. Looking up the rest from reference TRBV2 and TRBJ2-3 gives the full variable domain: EPEVTQTPSHQVTQMGQEVILRCVPISNHLYFYWYRQILGQKVEFLVSFYNNEISEKSEIFDDQFSVERPDGSNFTLKIRSTKLEDSAMYFCASTGLAGAYTDTQYFGPGTRLTVL.

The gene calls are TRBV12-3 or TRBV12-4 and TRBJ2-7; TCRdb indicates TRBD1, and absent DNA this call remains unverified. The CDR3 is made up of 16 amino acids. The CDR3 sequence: CASSFSQGWKPYEQYF.